This TCR beta chain was found in a study of blood T cells in healthy people across ages. Turning to the study itself: Capture by template switching was about one barcoded beta molecule per two T cells.

General observations from the study: Measured against age, TCR beta diversity per million T cells decreased in a roughly linear manner.

A second PCR, run for about 7 to 11 cycles, used a sample-barcoded 5' primer plus a J-beta primer mix. Template switching added a 12-random-nucleotide identifier to every cDNA molecule. Each CDR3 protein gets one entry after TCRdb re-called the 5' RACE reads with MiXCR. The table shows approximately 850,000 distinct CDR3 sequences, with roughly 64% occurring only once. Per sample, a minimum of 6 million PBMCs were isolated. Comment on this clonotype: Its antigen is as yet unknown.

V was cut by 3 bases and J by 5 bases, with 21 bases left in between. Germline loops: CDR1 DFQATT, CDR2 SNEGSKA (reference sequence). The CDR3 totals 16 residues. The source of this sequence is a man under 40 in good health. The sequenced material came from blood. The chain links TRBV20-1 to TRBJ2-3; D is perhaps TRBD2 (6 bases). CDR3 sequence (DNA): TGCAGTGCTAGTATACGACTAGTAGGAGAGGTAGATACGCAGTATTTT. Translation gives CSASIRLVGEVDTQYF.